This record looks at one TCR beta chain sequence and its context. The sample belongs to a study of T cell changes during pregnancy in multiple sclerosis. Germline V gives CDR1 MDHEN, CDR2 SYDVKM. The junction had 4 bases not matched to a gene; V was cut back by 2 bases and J by 3 bases. The CDR3 covers 14 residues. TCRdb keeps only in-frame clones here, not all; method: immunoSEQ multiplex PCR. The sample includes under 45,000 clones, about 88% of them seen just once. The sample in question was CD4+ T cells from peripheral blood mononuclear cells, obtained in the second trimester of pregnancy. This clonotype was obtained from a female donor with multiple sclerosis, enrolled in a pregnancy study. The chain is built from TRBV28 and TRBJ2-7, with 7 nucleotides matching TRBD1. CDR3 loop: CASSLPGQNYEQYF. The CDR3, as DNA: TGTGCCAGCAGTTTACCGGGACAGAACTACGAGCAGTACTTC.